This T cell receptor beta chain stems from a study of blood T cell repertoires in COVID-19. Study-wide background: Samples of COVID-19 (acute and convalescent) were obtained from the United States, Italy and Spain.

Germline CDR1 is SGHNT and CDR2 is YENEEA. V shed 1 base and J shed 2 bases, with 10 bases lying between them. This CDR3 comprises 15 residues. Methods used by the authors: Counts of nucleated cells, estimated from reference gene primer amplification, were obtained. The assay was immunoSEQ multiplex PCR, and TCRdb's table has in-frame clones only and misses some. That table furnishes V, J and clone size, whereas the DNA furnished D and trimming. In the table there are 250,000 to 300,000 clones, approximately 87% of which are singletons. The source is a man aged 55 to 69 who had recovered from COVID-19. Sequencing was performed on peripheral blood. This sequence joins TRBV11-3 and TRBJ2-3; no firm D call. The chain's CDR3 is CASSLGYSITDTQYF. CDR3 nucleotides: TGTGCCAGCAGCTTAGGGTACTCCATCACAGATACGCAGTATTTT.